A single sample gave rise to the 14 T cell receptor beta chains below, sequenced in a study of naive and memory T cell subsets. An equimolar mix of two oligonucleotides served as the beta constant-region primer for TRBC1 and TRBC2. The ligated cDNA underwent four PCR rounds using SP2 and nested alpha and beta constant-region primers. TCRdb processed the UMI-ligation and nested PCR reads anew with MiXCR; each CDR3 protein has one entry. The sample includes some 110,000 distinct CDR3 sequences, 36% seen only once; the top ten take about 0.85%. Sequences were obtained from central memory CD4+ T cells from blood. These receptors were taken from a human donor in good health.

The chain couples TRBV12-3 or TRBV12-4 to TRBJ2-7; unclear D gene. The CDR3 contains 13 residues. Trimming stripped 3 bases from V and 4 bases from J, with 10 bases between. The DNA for the CDR3 is TGTGCCAGCAGTTTTTCCTCCCAGTACGAGCAGTACTTC. It translates to CASSFSSQYEQYF.

The DNA for the CDR3 is TGCAGTGCTAGAGATCAGCCGAACACCGGGGAGCTGTTTTTT. Translated: CSARDQPNTGELFF. The V call is TRBV20-1, the J call TRBJ2-2; D remains unclear. CDR1 is DFQATT and CDR2 is SNEGSKA in the germline V gene (reference sequence). The CDR3 contains 14 residues. Deletions cut 0 bases from V and 0 bases from J, with 5 bases between.

This clonotype was counted between two and nine times. The chain recombines TRBV28 with TRBJ1-2; 10 bases map to TRBD1. The ends lost 6 bases at V and 7 bases at J; junction bases unmatched: 8. Germline-derived CDR1 and CDR2 are MDHEN and SYDVKM. The CDR3 is 14 amino acids. The CDR3 bases are TGTGCCAGCAGCAAGACAGGGGGCTTCGGTGGCTACACCTTC. It is translated as CASSKTGGFGGYTF.

This clonotype has only a few counts. The CDR3 region has the DNA TGTGCCACCAGCTCGAGAGTTCCGGGACTAGGAGGCGATGAGCAGTTCTTC. It specifies CATSSRVPGLGGDEQFF. The chain has TRBV15 and TRBJ2-1; 8 positions match TRBD2. The V and J ends lost 5 bases and 8 bases, in that order; junction bases with no gene match: 17. This CDR3 comprises 17 residues. Germline V gene data show CDR1 as LNHNV and CDR2 as YYDKDF (reference sequence).

The rearrangement joins TRBV7-2 to TRBJ1-6; 8 nucleotides match TRBD1. Looked up from germline, CDR1 is SGHTA and CDR2 is FQGNSA. The ends lost 3 bases at V and 10 bases at J; junction bases unmatched: 11. The CDR3 contains 16 residues. The CDR3 nucleotides read TGTGCCAGCAGCTTCGCAGGGGGCAGGACGGAGTCACCCCTCCACTTT. Residues: CASSFAGGRTESPLHF.

In this sample, this clonotype is medium-sized. The chain links TRBV29-1 to TRBJ2-4; no clear D gene. V lost 2 bases, J lost 1 base, and 6 bases lay in between. This CDR3 comprises 13 residues. Per germline, CDR1 SQVTM and CDR2 ANQGSEA. CDR3 loop: CSVESGAKNIQYF. DNA of the CDR3: TGCAGCGTTGAATCAGGTGCCAAAAACATTCAGTACTTC. The full variable domain, its missing parts supplied by reference TRBV29-1 and TRBJ2-4, is SAVISQKPSRDICQRGTSLTIQCQVDSQVTMMFWYRQQPGQSLTLIATANQGSEATYESGFVIDKFPISRPNLTFSTLTVSNMSPEDSSIYLCSVESGAKNIQYFGAGTRLSVL.

The table lists this clonotype with a few counts. This chain joins TRBV28 and TRBJ2-1; D remains ambiguous. V was clipped by 3 bases and J by 8 bases, with 11 bases between them. CDR1 MDHEN and CDR2 SYDVKM come from the germline V gene. The CDR3 length is 13 residues. The CDR3 DNA reads as TGTGCCAGCAGTTTGGTGGGCCGGTATGAGCAGTTCTTC. The encoded protein is CASSLVGRYEQFF.

The chain is built from TRBV13 and TRBJ2-1, with TRBD2 matching over 11 bases. Germline V gives CDR1 PRHDT, CDR2 FYEKMQ (reference sequence). Trimming took 3 bases from V and 12 from J; bases not matched to a gene: 13. This CDR3 has 16 residues. DNA for the CDR3: TGTGCCAGCAGCTTGGCTAGCGGGAGGTCAAGTAAGGTGCAGTTCTTC. Protein sequence: CASSLASGRSSKVQFF.

The count of this clonotype is one. The chain has TRBV5-6 and TRBJ1-1; possible D gene TRBD1, 6 bases. The germline V and J ends were trimmed by 2 bases and 4 bases, with 12 bases remaining between them. Looked up from germline, CDR1 is SGHDT and CDR2 is YYEEEE. CDR3 length: 14 residues. In DNA, the CDR3 is TGTGCCAGCAGCTTCTCCGGGGGCGTCACTGAAGCTTTCTTT. Translating it yields CASSFSGGVTEAFF.

This clonotype was observed a few times. At one end the junction does not follow the germline gene, possibly because of a read error. The chain is built from TRBV29-1 and TRBJ2-3; D is perhaps TRBD1 (5 bases). Germline CDR1 and CDR2: SQVTM and ANQGSEA. The CDR3 has 11 residues. CDR3 amino acids: CSVEGVDTQYF. As DNA, the CDR3 is TGCAGCGTCGAAGGGGTAGATACGCAGTATTTT.

The chain combines TRBV28 with TRBJ2-1; the D gene could be TRBD1 or TRBD2 (7 bases each). The CDR3 has 14 amino acids. CDR1 MDHEN and CDR2 SYDVKM come from the germline V gene. The V end was cut by 5 bases, the J end by 9 bases, with 17 bases between. CDR3 sequence reads: CASSPGSGGGEQFF. The CDR3 region has the DNA TGTGCCAGCAGTCCCGGTTCAGGGGGGGGTGAGCAGTTCTTC. Full variable domain (remainder filled in from reference TRBV28 and TRBJ2-1): DVKVTQSSRYLVKRTGEKVFLECVQDMDHENMFWYRQDPGLGLRLIYFSYDVKMKEKGDIPEGYSVSREKKERFSLILESASTNQTSMYLCASSPGSGGGEQFFGPGTRLTVL.

This clonotype has more than one count but fewer than ten. V usage is TRBV5-4 and J usage is TRBJ2-2; 7 bases line up with TRBD1. CDR1 is SGHNT, CDR2 YYREEE, per germline (reference sequence). This CDR3 has 16 amino acids. V lost 3 bases to trimming and J lost 5 bases; unmatched junction nucleotides: 10. The CDR3 protein is CASSSRRQGGTGELFF. DNA of the CDR3: TGTGCCAGCAGCTCCCGTCGACAGGGTGGAACCGGGGAGCTGTTTTTT.

The chain recombines TRBV20-1 with TRBJ2-7, with TRBD1 identical over 9 bases. V was pared by 1 base and J by 0 bases, with 7 bases of the junction left unmatched. This CDR3 region has 16 residues. The germline V gene encodes CDR1 DFQATT and CDR2 SNEGSKA (reference sequence). The CDR3: CSARVTSGQGSYEQYF. The CDR3 nucleotides are TGCAGTGCTAGAGTGACTTCGGGACAGGGCTCCTACGAGCAGTACTTC.

The rearrangement uses TRBV5-1 and TRBJ2-1, with TRBD2 matching 9 bases. CDR1 is SGHRS and CDR2 is YFSETQ in the germline V gene. CDR3 length: 21 amino acids. Germline trimming cut 4 bases from V and 0 bases from J; bases unmatched to any gene: 20. DNA for the CDR3: TGCGCCAGCAGCATCCCTCGGACTAGCGTGAGGGAGATTAGCTCCTACAATGAGCAGTTCTTC. Amino acids: CASSIPRTSVREISSYNEQFF.